These T cell receptor beta chains were read from a single sample in a study of T-cell reconstitution after alpha-beta-depleted transplantation in children. TCRdb re-analysed the PCR reads in MiXCR, keeping a single row per CDR3 protein. The sample yields some 350,000 distinct CDR3 sequences, about 9.3% seen once. The sample in question was PBMCs from the stem cell graft donor, obtained from the stem cell graft. The receptors were sampled from a human donor who donated a stem cell graft to a child with acute lymphoblastic leukemia. Both conserved end residues are trimmed from each CDR3.

V	J	CDR3
TRBV27	TRBJ2-3	ASSFSGASFTADTQY
TRBV5-8	TRBJ2-7	ASSLVRESFYEQY
TRBV24-1	TRBJ2-1	ATSSVRLAENEQF
TRBV2	TRBJ2-1	ASSAEGLAAYNEQF
TRBV12-3/TRBV12-4	TRBJ1-1	ASSFSPGGTEAF
TRBV12-3/TRBV12-4	TRBJ2-5	ASNPGEGPQETQY
TRBV28	TRBJ2-1	ASSSSVTSGRAFINNEQF
TRBV5-1	TRBJ2-3	ASSLAGGLMTDTQY
TRBV7-6	TRBJ1-1	ASSRFFEGGTPEAF
TRBV9	TRBJ2-1	ASKGGPQAGEQF
TRBV7-9	TRBJ2-5	ASSLVDEQRKTQY
TRBV4-3	TRBJ1-2	ASSQEQSNYGYT
TRBV27	TRBJ2-5	ASSPASGRQETQY
TRBV18	TRBJ1-1	ASSVRVADTEAF
TRBV6-2/TRBV6-3	TRBJ2-1	AGSDPLHEQF
TRBV15	TRBJ2-1	ATSRPPPGQEQF
TRBV7-9	TRBJ2-1	ASSNSGNEQF
TRBV6-2/TRBV6-3	TRBJ2-1	ASSTLAGPYNEQF